Sequencing of this TCR beta chain was carried out in a study of shared clonotypes between healthy human individuals. As defined, naive CD8 cells were CD45RO-negative and positively selected for CCR7, with terminally differentiated effector memory CD45RA+ cells excluded. Clones were sequenced by immunoSEQ multiplex PCR, and TCRdb holds only the in-frame ones, with some missing. The sample includes approximately 1.9 million clones, 85% to 95% of them seen just once. On this clone itself: Other nucleotide sequences in the sample specify the same CDR3.

The ends were cut back, 5 bases at V and 5 bases at J, with 9 bases in the middle. The germline CDR1 and CDR2 sequences are MNHEY and SVGAGI. The length of the CDR3 is 12 residues. This chain uses TRBV6-5 with TRBJ2-5; a weak D match, TRBD1 (6 bases). This clonotype originated in a man between 18 and 29 years old in good health. Some clones in this sample may be carry-over from other donors' samples. The sequencing sample was made of naive CD8+ T cells from PBMCs. This CDR3 is CASSLRGETQYF. Here the CDR3 DNA reads TGTGCCAGCAGTCTCAGGGGCGAGACCCAGTACTTC.